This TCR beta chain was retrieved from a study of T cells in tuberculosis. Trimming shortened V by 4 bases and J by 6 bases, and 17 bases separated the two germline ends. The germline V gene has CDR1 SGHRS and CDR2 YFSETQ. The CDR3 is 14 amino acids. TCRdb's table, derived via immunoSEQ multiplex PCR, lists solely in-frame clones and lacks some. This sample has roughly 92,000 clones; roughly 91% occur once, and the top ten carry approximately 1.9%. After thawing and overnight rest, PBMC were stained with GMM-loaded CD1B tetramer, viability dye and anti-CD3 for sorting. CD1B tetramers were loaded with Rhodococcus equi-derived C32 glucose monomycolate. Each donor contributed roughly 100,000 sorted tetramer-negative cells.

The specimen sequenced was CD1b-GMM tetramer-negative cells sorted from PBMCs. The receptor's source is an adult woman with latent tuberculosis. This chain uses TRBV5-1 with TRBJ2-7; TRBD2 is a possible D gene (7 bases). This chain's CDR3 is CASSVGGGGSEQYV. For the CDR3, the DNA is TGCGCCAGCAGCGTGGGGGGAGGGGGAAGCGAGCAGTACGTC.